This passage covers 27 T cell receptor beta chains from one sample sequenced in a study of blood T cell repertoires in COVID-19. Libraries were prepared by immunoSEQ multiplex PCR; TCRdb keeps only in-frame clonotypes and omits some of them. The data contain fewer than 200,000 clones, 88% of them singletons. The sample comprised peripheral blood. The source is a man aged 50 or older who had recovered from COVID-19.

The V call is TRBV6-6, the J call TRBJ1-4; D might be TRBD1 (5 bases). The CDR3 consists of 15 residues. Germline CDR1 MNHNY, CDR2 SVGAGI (reference sequence). V lost 6 bases and J 3 bases, leaving 14 bases between the germline ends. CDR3 nucleotides: TGTGCCAGCAGGGCTGACAGTAAACCTAATGAAAAACTGTTTTTT. This codes for CASRADSKPNEKLFF.

This clone has a single count. J is TRBJ1-3 and V is TRBV5-5; tentative D call: TRBD1 (6 bases). Trimming stripped 4 bases from V and 8 bases from J, with 16 bases between. In germline, CDR1 is SGHKS, CDR2 YYEKEE (reference sequence). The CDR3 contains 14 residues. CDR3 nucleotide sequence: TGTGCCAGCAGCCCCGGGACAACTACCTACACCATATATTTT. This codes for CASSPGTTTYTIYF. Looking up the rest from reference TRBV5-5 and TRBJ1-3 gives the full variable domain: DAGVTQSPTHLIKTRGQQVTLRCSPISGHKSVSWYQQVLGQGPQFIFQYYEKEERGRGNFPDRFSARQFPNYSSELNVNALLLGDSALYLCASSPGTTTYTIYFGEGSWLTVV.

The count of this clone is one. The rearrangement joins TRBV12-3 or TRBV12-4 to TRBJ2-2, with D perhaps matching TRBD2 (6 bases). The ends were cut back, 6 bases at V and 5 bases at J, with 7 bases in the middle. The CDR3 loop spans 12 amino acids. CDR3 DNA: TGTGCCAGCAGGACTAGGACCGGGGAGCTGTTTTTT. Translating it yields CASRTRTGELFF.

The chain couples TRBV14 to TRBJ2-5, with TRBD1 matching over 7 bases. Germline CDR1 reads SGHDN; CDR2 reads FVKESK. V lost 4 bases to trimming and J lost 2 bases; unmatched junction nucleotides: 7. CDR3 length equals 15 residues. The CDR3 is CASSPGTVIQETQYF. The CDR3 nucleotides read TGTGCCAGCAGCCCGGGGACAGTTATTCAAGAGACCCAGTACTTC.

This chain connects TRBV18 to TRBJ2-6; no definite D call. The CDR3 has 19 amino acids. V was cut by 2 bases and J by 0 bases, with 17 bases left in between. CDR1 is KGHSH and CDR2 is LQKENI in the germline V gene. CDR3 sequence reads: CASSPFVPTSDSGANVLTF. The DNA for the CDR3 is TGTGCCAGCTCACCATTTGTGCCCACAAGCGACTCTGGGGCCAACGTCCTGACTTTC.

The rearrangement joins TRBV29-1 to TRBJ1-1, with D uncertain. Trimming pared 4 bases from V and 1 base from J, leaving 7 bases between. The germline gives CDR1 SQVTM, CDR2 ANQGSEA. There are 12 residues in the CDR3. This chain's CDR3 is CSVAYGNTEAFF. DNA for the CDR3: TGCAGCGTTGCGTACGGGAACACTGAAGCTTTCTTT. The full variable domain, completed using reference TRBV29-1 and TRBJ1-1, is SAVISQKPSRDICQRGTSLTIQCQVDSQVTMMFWYRQQPGQSLTLIATANQGSEATYESGFVIDKFPISRPNLTFSTLTVSNMSPEDSSIYLCSVAYGNTEAFFGQGTRLTVV.

The chain has TRBV6-5 and TRBJ1-1; TRBD1 agrees at 9 bases. Germline V gene data show CDR1 as MNHEY and CDR2 as SVGAGI. This CDR3 has 13 residues. With V trimmed by 2 bases and J by 8 bases, 3 bases remained unmatched. CDR3 sequence reads: CASSYVGTGEAFF. In nucleotides, the CDR3 is TGTGCCAGCAGTTACGTAGGGACAGGGGAAGCTTTCTTT.

This chain joins TRBV3-1 (or the pseudogene TRBV3-2) and TRBJ2-3; D perhaps matches TRBD2 (5 bases). The V end was cut by 4 bases, the J end by 0 bases, with 8 bases between. CDR1 and CDR2 from the germline V gene are LGHDT and YNNKEL (reference sequence). This CDR3 region has 14 residues. CDR3 loop: CASSLWTSTDTQYF. The CDR3, as DNA: TGTGCCAGCAGCCTTTGGACTAGCACAGATACGCAGTATTTT.

The V call is TRBV6-5, the J call TRBJ2-7, with a weak D call TRBD2 (7 bases). Germline V CDR1 and CDR2: MNHEY, SVGAGI. The V end lost 6 bases, the J end lost 7 bases, and 22 bases lay between the germline ends. CDR3 length: 15 residues. In DNA form, the CDR3 reads TGTGCCAGCAGCCCCTTAAGCGGGACAAAGGGGGAGCAGTACTTC. Translated, it gives CASSPLSGTKGEQYF.

V gene TRBV6-6 combines with J gene TRBJ1-4, with 7 bases matching TRBD1. Germline loops: CDR1 MNHNY, CDR2 SVGAGI (reference sequence). The CDR3 length is 17 residues. V lost 5 bases and J lost 3; bases outside the gene matches: 12. The CDR3 DNA is TGTGCCAGCAGTCCACAATCCGTCGGGACAGCTAATGAAAAACTGTTTTTT. As protein: CASSPQSVGTANEKLFF.

The J gene is TRBJ1-2, the V gene TRBV12-5; possibly TRBD1 for D (6 bases). The germline gives CDR1 LGHNT, CDR2 FRNRAP. Trimming left V 6 bases short and J 10 bases short, with 18 bases between. The CDR3 runs 13 residues. CDR3 bases: TGTGCTAGTGGGTCGGGGGGCGCGATATCCTACACCTTC. Its translation is CASGSGGAISYTF.

The rearrangement links TRBV11-2 to TRBJ1-2; 8 bases line up with TRBD1. Germline CDR1 reads SGHAT; CDR2 reads FQNNGV. The CDR3 has 15 amino acids. V lost 6 bases to trimming and J lost 5 bases; unmatched junction nucleotides: 11. In nucleotides, the CDR3 is TGTGCCAGCAGTCATGAGGGGGGACAGGAGTATGGCTACACCTTC. Translation: CASSHEGGQEYGYTF.

The genes are TRBV19 and TRBJ2-3, with 14 bases aligning to TRBD2. CDR1 and CDR2 from the germline V gene are LNHDA and SQIVND (reference sequence). Trimming took 10 bases from V and 7 from J; bases not matched to a gene: 10. The CDR3 runs to 15 residues. The CDR3 DNA reads TGTGCCACCTTTTCCGGGACTAGCGGGAGTTATACGCAGTATTTT. Amino acids: CATFSGTSGSYTQYF. The full variable domain, completed using reference TRBV19 and TRBJ2-3, is DGGITQSPKYLFRKEGQNVTLSCEQNLNHDAMYWYRQDPGQGLRLIYYSQIVNDFQKGDIAEGYSVSREKKESFPLTVTSAQKNPTAFYLCATFSGTSGSYTQYFGPGTRLTVL.

The chain has TRBV5-8 and TRBJ2-7, with 10 bases aligning to TRBD2. Trimming at V came to 1 base and at J to 4 bases, leaving 2 bases not matched to a gene. CDR1 is SGHTS and CDR2 is YDEGEE in the germline V gene. The CDR3 covers 14 residues. The CDR3 bases are TGTGCCAGCAGCTTGCTTAGCGGGGGGTACGAGCAGTACTTC. Translation gives CASSLLSGGYEQYF.

The rearrangement uses TRBV19 and TRBJ2-2, with 7 bases lining up with TRBD1. The CDR3 runs 13 residues. CDR1 is LNHDA, CDR2 SQIVND, per germline (reference sequence). J lost 4 bases, V lost 4 bases, and 0 bases had no gene match. The CDR3 coding sequence is TGTGCCAGTAGTAACAGGGGCACCGGGGAGCTGTTTTTT. Translating gives CASSNRGTGELFF.

The rearrangement links TRBV11-2 to TRBJ2-7; 7 nucleotides match TRBD1. Trimming at V came to 5 bases and at J to 3 bases, leaving 10 bases not matched to a gene. The length of the CDR3 is 15 residues. Germline CDR1 and CDR2: SGHAT and FQNNGV. CDR3 DNA sequence: TGTGCCAGCAGCGCAGGGACAGCCCTCTACTACGAGCAGTACTTC. Its translation: CASSAGTALYYEQYF.

J is TRBJ2-1 and V is TRBV7-9, with 9 bases aligning to TRBD1. The trim removed 7 bases at V and 4 bases at J, leaving 8 bases unmatched. The CDR3 is made up of 15 amino acids. CDR1 and CDR2 (germline): SEHNR, FQNEAQ (reference sequence). Here the CDR3 reads CASILRQGGYNEQFF. Here the CDR3 DNA reads TGTGCCAGCATTCTAAGACAGGGGGGTTACAATGAGCAGTTCTTC.

In DNA form, the CDR3 reads TGCGCCAGCAGCTCAGCGGGGGGGCCTCAGTACGAGCAGTACTTC. Amino acids: CASSSAGGPQYEQYF. This chain links TRBV5-1 with TRBJ2-7; 10 bases line up with TRBD2. CDR3 size: 15 residues. The junction had 7 bases not matched to a gene; V was cut back by 3 bases and J by 4 bases. Germline lookup yields CDR1 SGHRS and CDR2 YFSETQ.

The J gene is TRBJ2-5, the V gene TRBV25-1; TRBD1 matches 8 bases. Trimming at V came to 6 bases and at J to 4 bases, leaving 10 bases not matched to a gene. Looked up from germline, CDR1 is MGHDK and CDR2 is SYGVNS. This CDR3 spans 15 amino acids. The CDR3, as DNA: TGTGCCAGCAGAGGTCCCGGGACAGGATCAGAGACCCAGTACTTC. Translating it yields CASRGPGTGSETQYF.

The rearrangement uses TRBV29-1 and TRBJ1-1; the D gene is possibly TRBD1 (5 bases). In germline, CDR1 is SQVTM, CDR2 ANQGSEA. V was clipped by 8 bases and J by 0 bases, with 16 bases between them. This CDR3 is 14 amino acids long. The CDR3 region is CSIRQLPVNTEAFF. The CDR3, as DNA: TGCAGCATTAGACAGTTACCTGTGAACACTGAAGCTTTCTTT.

The table lists this clone with a count of one. The chain joins TRBV28 to TRBJ1-5; 8 positions match TRBD1. Germline assignment: CDR1 MDHEN and CDR2 SYDVKM. This CDR3 contains 17 residues. V lost 6 bases to trimming and J lost 7 bases; unmatched junction nucleotides: 17. In nucleotides, the CDR3 is TGTGCCAGCAGCCCGACCCTGAGACAGGGGAAACGGCAGCCCCAGCATTTT. This translates into CASSPTLRQGKRQPQHF.

The chain joins TRBV4-1 to TRBJ2-1, with 9 bases matching TRBD2. Germline CDR1 MGHRA, CDR2 YSYEKL. CDR3 length: 17 amino acids. Unmatched junction bases numbered 7, after V lost 4 bases and J lost 0 bases. CDR3 in amino acids: CASSPRLAESSYNEQFF. The DNA of the CDR3 is TGCGCCAGCAGCCCCCGACTAGCGGAAAGCTCCTACAATGAGCAGTTCTTC.

The chain combines TRBV7-6 with TRBJ2-7, with D perhaps TRBD2 (6 bases). The germline gives CDR1 SGHVS, CDR2 FNYEAQ. The ends were cut back, 0 bases at V and 6 bases at J, with 15 bases in the middle. The CDR3 has 15 residues. Here the CDR3 reads CASSLARARGFEQYF. CDR3 in DNA: TGTGCCAGCAGCTTAGCCCGGGCCCGGGGGTTCGAGCAGTACTTC.

The chain links TRBV30 to TRBJ1-2, with D unclear. The CDR3 loop spans 11 amino acids. The V end was cut by 1 base, the J end by 5 bases, with 5 bases between. CDR1 and CDR2 (germline): GTSNPN, SVGIG (reference sequence). CDR3 nucleotide sequence: TGTGCCTGGAGTGCCCCTTATGGCTACACCTTC. It is translated as CAWSAPYGYTF.

This chain uses TRBV7-9 with TRBJ2-5; 12 bases align to TRBD1. CDR1 is SEHNR, CDR2 FQNEAQ, per germline (reference sequence). The CDR3 length is 16 residues. Unmatched junction bases numbered 8, after V lost 5 bases and J lost 4 bases. CDR3 loop: CASSESWDRGPETQYF. The DNA for the CDR3 is TGTGCCAGCAGCGAAAGCTGGGACAGGGGGCCAGAGACCCAGTACTTC. Full variable domain (outside the CDR3, taken from reference TRBV7-9 and TRBJ2-5): DTGVSQNPRHKITKRGQNVTFRCDPISEHNRLYWYRQTLGQGPEFLTYFQNEAQLEKSRLLSDRFSAERPKGSFSTLEIQRTEQGDSAMYLCASSESWDRGPETQYFGPGTRLLVL.

The chain is built from TRBV30 and TRBJ1-2, with 8 nucleotides matching TRBD1. The CDR3 is 12 residues long. In germline, CDR1 is GTSNPN, CDR2 SVGIG (reference sequence). The J segment lost 8 bases and the V segment lost 8 bases, leaving 10 bases of the junction unmatched. CDR3 sequence (DNA): TGTGCCCGCCGGGACAGGAAGCCCGGCTACACCTTC. This translates into CARRDRKPGYTF.

CDR3 coding DNA: TGTGCCAGCAGCTTAGGGAGCGGGACAGGGTTCGAAGAGACCCAGTACTTC. As protein: CASSLGSGTGFEETQYF. The chain has TRBV7-9 and TRBJ2-5; 9 bases map to TRBD1. Germline V gene data show CDR1 as SEHNR and CDR2 as FQNEAQ (reference sequence). This CDR3 spans 17 amino acids. Trimming cost V 1 base and J 3 bases; bases outside gene matches: 9.